This T cell receptor beta chain originates from a study of CD8 T cells in ankylosing spondylitis. Points from the study as a whole: What seemed typical of ankylosing spondylitis blood was a TCR beta motif built from eight highly homologous variants. As for the disease-linked clones, they showed a CD8+ phenotype and occurred at relatively low frequencies in peripheral blood. Several of the motif variants were reported before in synovial fluid and blood from reactive arthritis.

This clonotype showed up just a few times. Its antigen is unknown. Each CDR3 protein gets one entry after TCRdb re-called the 5' RACE reads with MiXCR. The repertoire includes fewer than 500,000 distinct CDR3 sequences, about a fifth of them detected once, and roughly a sixth sits in the top ten. Germline CDR1 and CDR2: MGHRA and YSYEKL. The V end lost 0 bases, the J end lost 2 bases, and 16 bases lay between the germline ends. The CDR3 is 17 amino acids. What was sequenced was blood, either unsorted or a sorted T cell fraction (not recorded which). This sequence was found in a male donor with ankylosing spondylitis. This chain joins TRBV4-1 and TRBJ2-5, with D perhaps being TRBD1 or TRBD2 (6 bases each). CDR3 amino acids: CASSQDFGQGGQETQYF. DNA for the CDR3: TGCGCCAGCAGCCAAGATTTCGGTCAAGGGGGGCAAGAGACCCAGTACTTC.